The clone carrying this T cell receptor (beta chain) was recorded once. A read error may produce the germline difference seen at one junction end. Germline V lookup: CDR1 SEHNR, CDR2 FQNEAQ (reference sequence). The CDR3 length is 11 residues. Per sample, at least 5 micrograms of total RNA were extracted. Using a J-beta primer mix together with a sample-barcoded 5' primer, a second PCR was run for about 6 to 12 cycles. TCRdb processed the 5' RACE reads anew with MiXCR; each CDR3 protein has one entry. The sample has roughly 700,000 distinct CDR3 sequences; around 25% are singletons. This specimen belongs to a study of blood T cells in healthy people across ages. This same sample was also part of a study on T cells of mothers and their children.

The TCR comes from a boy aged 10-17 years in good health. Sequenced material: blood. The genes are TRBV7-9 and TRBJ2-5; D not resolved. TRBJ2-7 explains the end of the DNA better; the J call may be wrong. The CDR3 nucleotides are TGTGTCAGCAGCCACAACTACGAGCAGTACTTC. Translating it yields CVSSHNYEQYF.